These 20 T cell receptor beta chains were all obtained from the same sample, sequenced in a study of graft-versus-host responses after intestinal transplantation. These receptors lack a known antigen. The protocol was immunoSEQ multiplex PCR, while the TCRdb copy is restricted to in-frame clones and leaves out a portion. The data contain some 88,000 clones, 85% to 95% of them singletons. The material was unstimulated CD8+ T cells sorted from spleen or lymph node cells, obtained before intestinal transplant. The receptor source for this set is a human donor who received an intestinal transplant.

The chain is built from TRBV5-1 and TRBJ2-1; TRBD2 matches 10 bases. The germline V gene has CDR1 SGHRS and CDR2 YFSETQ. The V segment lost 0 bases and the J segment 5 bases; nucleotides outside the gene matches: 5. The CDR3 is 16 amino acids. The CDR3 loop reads CASSLEGLAWDNEQFF. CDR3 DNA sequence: TGCGCCAGCAGCTTGGAGGGACTAGCGTGGGACAATGAGCAGTTCTTC.

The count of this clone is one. The CDR3, as DNA: TGTGCCAGCAGCCCTCAGGACAGCTACTATGGCTACACCTTC. Translated: CASSPQDSYYGYTF. The chain links TRBV7-9 to TRBJ1-2, with D perhaps matching TRBD1 (6 bases). The ends were cut back, 5 bases at V and 3 bases at J, with 13 bases in the middle. There are 14 residues in the CDR3. In germline, CDR1 is SEHNR, CDR2 FQNEAQ (reference sequence).

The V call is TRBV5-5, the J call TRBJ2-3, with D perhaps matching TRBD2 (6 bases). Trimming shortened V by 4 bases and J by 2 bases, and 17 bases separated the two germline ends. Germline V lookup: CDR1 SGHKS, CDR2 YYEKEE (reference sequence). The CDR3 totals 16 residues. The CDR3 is CASSGIGGMFTDTQYF. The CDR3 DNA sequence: TGTGCCAGCAGCGGAATTGGCGGGATGTTCACAGATACGCAGTATTTT.

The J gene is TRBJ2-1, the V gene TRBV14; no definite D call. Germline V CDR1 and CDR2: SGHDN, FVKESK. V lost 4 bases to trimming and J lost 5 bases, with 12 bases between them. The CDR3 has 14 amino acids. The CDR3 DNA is TGTGCCAGCAGCCGGGCCGTGATGAACAATGAGCAGTTCTTC. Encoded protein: CASSRAVMNNEQFF.

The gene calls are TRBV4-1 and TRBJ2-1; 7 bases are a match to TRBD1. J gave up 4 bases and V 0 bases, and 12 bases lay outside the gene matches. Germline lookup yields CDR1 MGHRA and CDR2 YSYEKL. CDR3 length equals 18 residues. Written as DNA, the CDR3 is TGCGCCAGCAGCCAAGATCCACAGGGGCCGGGATCTTACAATGAGCAGTTCTTC. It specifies CASSQDPQGPGSYNEQFF.

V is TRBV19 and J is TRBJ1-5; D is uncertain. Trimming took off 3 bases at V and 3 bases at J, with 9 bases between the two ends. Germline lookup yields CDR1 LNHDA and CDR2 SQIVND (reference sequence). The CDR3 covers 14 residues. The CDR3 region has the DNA TGTGCCAGTAGTATCGTCGCGTCCAATCAGCCCCAGCATTTT. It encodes CASSIVASNQPQHF.

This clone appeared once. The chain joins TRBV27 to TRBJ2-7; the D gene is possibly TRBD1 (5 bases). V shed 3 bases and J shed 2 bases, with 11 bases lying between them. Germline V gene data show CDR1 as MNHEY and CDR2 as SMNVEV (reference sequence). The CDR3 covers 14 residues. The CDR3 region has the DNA TGTGCCAGCAGTTTTCGGAAGGACACCTACGAGCAGTACTTC. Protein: CASSFRKDTYEQYF.

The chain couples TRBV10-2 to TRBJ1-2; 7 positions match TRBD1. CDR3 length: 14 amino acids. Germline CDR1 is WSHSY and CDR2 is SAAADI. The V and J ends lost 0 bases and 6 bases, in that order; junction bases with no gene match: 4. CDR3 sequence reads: CASSESGTEDGYTF. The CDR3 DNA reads TGCGCCAGCAGTGAGTCAGGGACAGAGGATGGCTACACCTTC.

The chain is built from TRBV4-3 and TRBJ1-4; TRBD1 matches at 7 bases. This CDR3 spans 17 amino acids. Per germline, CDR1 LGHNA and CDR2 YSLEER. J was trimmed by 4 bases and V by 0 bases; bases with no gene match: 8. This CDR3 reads CASSQDRRDRYNEKLFF. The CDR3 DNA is TGCGCCAGCAGCCAAGATCGTAGGGACAGATATAATGAAAAACTGTTTTTT.

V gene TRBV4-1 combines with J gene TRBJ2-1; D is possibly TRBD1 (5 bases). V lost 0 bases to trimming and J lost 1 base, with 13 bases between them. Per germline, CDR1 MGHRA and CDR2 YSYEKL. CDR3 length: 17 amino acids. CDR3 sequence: CASSQDLTGGSYNEQFF. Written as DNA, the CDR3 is TGCGCCAGCAGCCAAGATCTTACAGGTGGGTCCTACAATGAGCAGTTCTTC.

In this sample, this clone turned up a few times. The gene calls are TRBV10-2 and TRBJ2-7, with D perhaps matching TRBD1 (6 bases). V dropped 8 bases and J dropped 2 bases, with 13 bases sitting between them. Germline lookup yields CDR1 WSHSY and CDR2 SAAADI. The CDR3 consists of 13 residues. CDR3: CASREAGAYEQYF. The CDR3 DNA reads TGCGCCAGCCGAGAGGCAGGGGCCTACGAGCAGTACTTC.

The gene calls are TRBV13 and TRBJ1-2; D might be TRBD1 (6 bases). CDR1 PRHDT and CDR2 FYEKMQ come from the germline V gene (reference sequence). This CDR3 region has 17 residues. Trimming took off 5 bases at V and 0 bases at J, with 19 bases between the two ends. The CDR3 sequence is CASSPERGLGANYGYTF. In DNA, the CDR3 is TGTGCCAGCAGCCCGGAGAGGGGGTTGGGAGCTAACTATGGCTACACCTTC.

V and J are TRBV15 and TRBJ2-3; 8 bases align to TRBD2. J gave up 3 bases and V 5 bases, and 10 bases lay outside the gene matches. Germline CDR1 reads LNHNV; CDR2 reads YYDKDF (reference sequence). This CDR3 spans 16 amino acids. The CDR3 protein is CATSSRFSGKTDTQYF. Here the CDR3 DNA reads TGTGCCACCAGCTCCCGTTTTAGCGGGAAGACAGATACGCAGTATTTT.

The CDR3 reads CASSRETGELFF. DNA of the CDR3: TGTGCCAGCAGTCGGGAGACCGGGGAGCTGTTTTTT. This chain links TRBV14 with TRBJ2-2; tentatively, D is TRBD2 (6 bases). Germline CDR1 reads SGHDN; CDR2 reads FVKESK. The V end lost 6 bases, the J end lost 5 bases, and 7 bases lay between the germline ends. CDR3 length equals 12 residues.

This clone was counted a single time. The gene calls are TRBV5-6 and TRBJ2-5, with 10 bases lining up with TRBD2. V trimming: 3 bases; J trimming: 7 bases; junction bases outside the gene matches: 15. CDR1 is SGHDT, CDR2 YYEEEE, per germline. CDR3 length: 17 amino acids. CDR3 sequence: CASSSRLSGGVPTTQYF. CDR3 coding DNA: TGTGCCAGCAGCTCCCGACTGAGCGGGGGGGTTCCTACGACCCAGTACTTC.

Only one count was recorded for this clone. The CDR3 bases are TGTGCCAGCAGTCCGATACAGGGGTTCCCTGAAGCTTTCTTT. This translates into CASSPIQGFPEAFF. This chain uses TRBV6-1 with TRBJ1-1; 7 bases agree with TRBD1. This CDR3 is built from 14 residues. The germline CDR1 and CDR2 sequences are MNHNS and SASEGT. Unmatched junction bases numbered 9, after V lost 5 bases and J lost 6 bases.

The CDR3 DNA reads as TGCAGCGTTGGTGTGGCGGACAGGAACACAGATACGCAGTATTTT. This translates into CSVGVADRNTDTQYF. The V and J genes are TRBV29-1 and TRBJ2-3; 7 bases are a match to TRBD1. Germline V gene lookup returns CDR1 SQVTM and CDR2 ANQGSEA. V shed 4 bases, J shed 2 bases, and the junction held 9 bases outside the gene matches. The CDR3 runs to 15 residues.

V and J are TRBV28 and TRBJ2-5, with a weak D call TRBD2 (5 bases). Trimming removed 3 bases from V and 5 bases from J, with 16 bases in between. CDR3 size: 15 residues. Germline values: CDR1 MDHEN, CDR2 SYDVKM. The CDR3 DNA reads TGTGCCAGCAGTTTGGGGAGAGTGATCCGGGAGACCCAGTACTTC. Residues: CASSLGRVIRETQYF.

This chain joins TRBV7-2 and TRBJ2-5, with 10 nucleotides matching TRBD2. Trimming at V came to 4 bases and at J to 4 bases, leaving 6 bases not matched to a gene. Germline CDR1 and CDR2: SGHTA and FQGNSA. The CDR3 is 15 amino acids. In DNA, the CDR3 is TGTGCCAGCAGCTCGGGGACTAGCGCCGGAGAGACCCAGTACTTC. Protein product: CASSSGTSAGETQYF.

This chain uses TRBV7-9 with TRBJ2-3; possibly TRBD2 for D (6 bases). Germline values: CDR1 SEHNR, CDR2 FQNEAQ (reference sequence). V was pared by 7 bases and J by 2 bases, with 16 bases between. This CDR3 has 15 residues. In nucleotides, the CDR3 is TGTGCCAGCACCGCGCCAGGCGGGGCCACAGATACGCAGTATTTT. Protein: CASTAPGGATDTQYF.